A selection of T cell receptor beta chains follows, all from one sample in a study of shared clonotypes between healthy human individuals. The repertoire was sequenced with immunoSEQ multiplex PCR; TCRdb's copy has only in-frame clones and lacks some. The sample has around 700,000 clones, around three quarters seen once. Sequenced input: memory CD4+ T cells sorted from blood. Source of these receptors: a woman in her 30s in good health. The CDR3 runs from the conserved cysteine through the conserved F or W. A D gene is named only where the DNA matches it firmly. Not all rows give a size; the values are once, few, many and, for expanded clones, a class.

.	16	TRBV29-1	TRBJ1-3	TRBD1	TGCAGCGTCACCAGTTCCCCCCAGGGGGCTGGAAACACCATATATTTT	CSVTSSPQGAGNTIYF
.	15	TRBV25-1	TRBJ1-4	.	TGTGCCAGCGGGCCGATCGGGACGGGGAATGAAAAACTGTTTTTT	CASGPIGTGNEKLFF
.	15	TRBV15	TRBJ2-7	.	TGTGCCACCAGCAGAGAAGTGAAGGGAGCCTACGAGCAGTACTTC	CATSREVKGAYEQYF
few	15	TRBV7-8	TRBJ1-2	TRBD1	TGTGCCAGCAGCTTAGCGGGAGGGGGCGAGGATGGCTACACCTTC	CASSLAGGGEDGYTF
once	16	TRBV6-1	TRBJ1-2	.	TGTGCCAGCAGTGGACATCGGAAAGTGGACTCCCATGGCTACACCTTC	CASSGHRKVDSHGYTF
once	16	TRBV28	TRBJ2-5	TRBD2	TGTGCCAGCAGGACGGATCGGGGGGGCGGTGGTTGGGCCCAGTACTTC	CASRTDRGGGGWAQYF
.	16	TRBV14	TRBJ2-5	.	TGTGCCAGCAGCCAGACTATACAGGGAGGTCGAAAGACCCAGTACTTC	CASSQTIQGGRKTQYF
.	13	TRBV27	TRBJ1-2	TRBD1	TGTGCCAGCAGTTTTGACAGGGCCTATGGCTACACCTTC	CASSFDRAYGYTF
few	14	TRBV4-2	TRBJ1-1	.	TGTGCCAGCAGCCAAGCGGTCAGGAACACTGAAGCTTTCTTT	CASSQAVRNTEAFF
.	15	TRBV27	TRBJ1-5	.	TGTGCCAGCACCAAAAGGTGGGATAGCAATCAGCCCCAGCATTTT	CASTKRWDSNQPQHF
few	15	TRBV6-1	TRBJ1-5	.	TGTGCCAGCAGTGAGAGGGGGGGTGGCAATCAGCCCCAGCATTTT	CASSERGGGNQPQHF
.	15	TRBV6-5	TRBJ1-5	.	TGTGCCAGCAGTCTTCAGGGGATGAGCAATCAGCCCCAGCATTTT	CASSLQGMSNQPQHF
many	11	TRBV2	TRBJ2-5	.	TGTGCCAGCACGGGAGAGGAGACCCAGTACTTC	CASTGEETQYF
.	15	TRBV5-1	TRBJ1-5	TRBD1	TGCGCCAGCAGCCCGGGACAGACTAGCAATCAGCCCCAGCATTTT	CASSPGQTSNQPQHF
few	14	TRBV29-1	TRBJ2-3	.	TGCAGCACCGGAGGGGTCCATAGCACAGATACGCAGTATTTT	CSTGGVHSTDTQYF
.	16	TRBV7-8	TRBJ2-3	TRBD2	TGTGCCAGCACCCCGGCCCCTAGCGGGAGGGCAGATACGCAGTATTTT	CASTPAPSGRADTQYF
.	15	TRBV5-8	TRBJ1-1	.	TGTGCCAGCAGCTTTTACGCGGGGGTGAACACTGAAGCTTTCTTT	CASSFYAGVNTEAFF
.	12	TRBV29-1	TRBJ1-2	.	TGCAGCGTTGAAGAAACCCCTTATGGCTACACCTTC	CSVEETPYGYTF
.	19	TRBV23-1	TRBJ2-2	.	TGCGCCAGCAGTCAATGTTTACAGCGGAACAGGGGAGGCACCGGGGAGCTGTTTTTT	CASSQCLQRNRGGTGELFF
.	14	TRBV19	TRBJ1-2	TRBD1	TGTGCCAGTAGTCCGGGACAGGGTGACTATGGCTACACCTTC	CASSPGQGDYGYTF
.	14	TRBV25-1	TRBJ1-5	TRBD1	TGTGCCAGCAGCGTGACAGGGTCCGGTCAGCCCCAGCATTTT	CASSVTGSGQPQHF
.	13	TRBV5-1	TRBJ2-1	.	TGCGCCAGCAGGGACGGGGCCTACAATGAGCAGTTCTTC	CASRDGAYNEQFF